This T cell receptor (beta chain) was sequenced during a study of shared clonotypes between healthy human individuals. Amplification in unsorted PBMC replicate PCRs started from roughly 330 ng DNA, which equals some 29,000 T cell genomes. PBMC DNA, left unsorted, was sequenced on ten immunoSEQ deep assay plates. Data came from immunoSEQ multiplex PCR; TCRdb stores just in-frame clones and leaves some out. This table holds some 530,000 clones, over 70% found once. This clone was seen only once. Healthy HIV-negative adults without recent acute infections or vaccinations served as donors. This CDR3 has 19 amino acids. Germline assignment: CDR1 SGHTA and CDR2 FQGTGA. With V trimmed by 4 bases and J by 0 bases, 7 bases remained unmatched.

This sequence was found in a woman between 40 and 50 years old in good health. Some clones in this sample may be carry-over from other donors' samples. The chain joins TRBV7-3 to TRBJ2-6, with TRBD1 matching 12 bases. The sequencing input was PBMCs. The CDR3, as DNA: TGTGCCAGCAGCTCCACCGGGACAGGGGGCGCCTCTGGGGCCAACGTCCTGACTTTC. It yields the protein CASSSTGTGGASGANVLTF. Drawing the rest from reference TRBV7-3 and TRBJ2-6, the complete variable domain is GAGVSQTPSNKVTEKGKYVELRCDPISGHTALYWYRQSLGQGPEFLIYFQGTGAADDSGLPNDRFFAVRPEGSVSTLKIQRTERGDSAVYLCASSSTGTGGASGANVLTFGAGSRLTVL.